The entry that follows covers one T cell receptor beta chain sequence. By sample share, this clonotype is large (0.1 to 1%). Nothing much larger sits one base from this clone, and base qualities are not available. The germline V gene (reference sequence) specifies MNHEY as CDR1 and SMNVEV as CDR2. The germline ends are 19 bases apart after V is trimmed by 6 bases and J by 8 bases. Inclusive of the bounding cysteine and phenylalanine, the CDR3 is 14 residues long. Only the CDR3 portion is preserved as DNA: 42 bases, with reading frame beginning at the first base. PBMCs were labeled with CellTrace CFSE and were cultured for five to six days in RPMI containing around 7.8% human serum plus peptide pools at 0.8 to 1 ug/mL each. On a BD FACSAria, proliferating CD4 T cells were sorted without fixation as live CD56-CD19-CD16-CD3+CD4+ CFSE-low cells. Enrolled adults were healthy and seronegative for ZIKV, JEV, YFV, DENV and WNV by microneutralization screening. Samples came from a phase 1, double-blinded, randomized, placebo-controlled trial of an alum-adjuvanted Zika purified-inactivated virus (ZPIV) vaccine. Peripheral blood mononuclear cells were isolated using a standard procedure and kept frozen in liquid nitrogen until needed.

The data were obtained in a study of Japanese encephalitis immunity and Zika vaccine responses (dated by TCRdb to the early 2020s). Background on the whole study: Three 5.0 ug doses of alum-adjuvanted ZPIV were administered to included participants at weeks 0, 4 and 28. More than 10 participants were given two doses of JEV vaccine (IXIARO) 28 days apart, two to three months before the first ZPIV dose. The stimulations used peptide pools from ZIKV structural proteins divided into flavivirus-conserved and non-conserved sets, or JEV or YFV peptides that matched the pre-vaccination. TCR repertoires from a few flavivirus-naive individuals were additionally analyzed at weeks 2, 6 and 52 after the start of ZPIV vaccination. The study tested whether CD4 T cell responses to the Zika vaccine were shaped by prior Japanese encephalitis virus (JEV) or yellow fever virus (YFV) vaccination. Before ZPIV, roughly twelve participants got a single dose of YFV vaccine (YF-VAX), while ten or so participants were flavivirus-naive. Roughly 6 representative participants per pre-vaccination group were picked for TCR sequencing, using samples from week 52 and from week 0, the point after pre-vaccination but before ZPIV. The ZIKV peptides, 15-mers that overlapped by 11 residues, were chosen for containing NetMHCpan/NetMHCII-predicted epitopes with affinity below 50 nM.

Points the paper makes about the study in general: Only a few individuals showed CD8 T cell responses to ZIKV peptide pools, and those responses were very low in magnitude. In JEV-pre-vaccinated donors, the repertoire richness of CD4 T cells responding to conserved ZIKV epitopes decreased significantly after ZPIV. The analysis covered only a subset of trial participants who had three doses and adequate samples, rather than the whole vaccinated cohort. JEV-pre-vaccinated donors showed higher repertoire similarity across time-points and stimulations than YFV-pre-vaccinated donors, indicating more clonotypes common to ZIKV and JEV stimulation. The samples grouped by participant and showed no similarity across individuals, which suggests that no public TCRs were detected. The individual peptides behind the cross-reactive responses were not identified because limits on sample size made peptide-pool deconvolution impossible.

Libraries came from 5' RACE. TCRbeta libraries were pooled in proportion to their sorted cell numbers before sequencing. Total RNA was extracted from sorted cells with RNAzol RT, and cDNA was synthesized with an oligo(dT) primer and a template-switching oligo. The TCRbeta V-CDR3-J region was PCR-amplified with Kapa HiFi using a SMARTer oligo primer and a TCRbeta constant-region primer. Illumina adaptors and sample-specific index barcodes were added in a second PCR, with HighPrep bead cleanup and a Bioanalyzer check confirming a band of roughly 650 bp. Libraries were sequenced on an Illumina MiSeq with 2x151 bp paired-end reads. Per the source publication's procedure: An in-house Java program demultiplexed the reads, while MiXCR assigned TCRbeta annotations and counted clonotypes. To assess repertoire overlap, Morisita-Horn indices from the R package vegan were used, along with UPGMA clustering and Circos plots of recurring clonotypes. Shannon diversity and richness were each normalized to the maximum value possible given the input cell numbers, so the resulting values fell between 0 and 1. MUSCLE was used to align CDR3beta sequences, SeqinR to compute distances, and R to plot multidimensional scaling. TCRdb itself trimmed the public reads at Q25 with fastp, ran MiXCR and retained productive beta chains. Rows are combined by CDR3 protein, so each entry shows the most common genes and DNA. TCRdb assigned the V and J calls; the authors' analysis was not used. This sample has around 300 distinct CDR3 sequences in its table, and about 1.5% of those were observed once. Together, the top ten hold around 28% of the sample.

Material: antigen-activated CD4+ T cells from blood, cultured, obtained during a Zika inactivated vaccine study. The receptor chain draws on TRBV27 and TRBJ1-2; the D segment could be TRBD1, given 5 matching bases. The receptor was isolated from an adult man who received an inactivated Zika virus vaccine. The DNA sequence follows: TGTGCCAGCAGGGGGCAGGGAGGGAATTGGGGCTACACCTTC. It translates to CASRGQGGNWGYTF.